This TCR beta chain was identified in a study of cytomegalovirus exposure and HLA in healthy donors. This clone has a single count. The germline V gene encodes CDR1 SGHAT and CDR2 FQNNGV. With V trimmed by 4 bases and J by 6 bases, 4 bases remained unmatched. The CDR3 length is 15 residues. The PCR contained 60 Vbeta and 13 Jbeta primers. The protocol was immunoSEQ multiplex PCR, while the TCRdb copy is restricted to in-frame clones and leaves out a portion. The sample lists 200,000 or so clones; around four fifths were seen once. The receptor was derived from a man aged 50 or older in good health and CMV-seronegative. Sequencing was done on a sample of PBMCs. J is TRBJ1-4 and V is TRBV11-2; 11 nucleotides match TRBD1. CDR3: CASSSDRGQYEKLFF. CDR3 nucleotide sequence: TGTGCCAGCAGCTCGGACAGGGGGCAATATGAAAAACTGTTTTTT.